One and the same sample provided the 22 T cell receptor beta chains below, sequenced in a study of T cells in Graves' hyperthyroidism and ophthalmopathy. TCR beta CDR3 region amplification was performed from RNA transcripts. The HTBI primer set served for first-round RT-PCR of the TCR CDR3. TCRdb analysed the multiplex PCR reads with MiXCR anew, one entry per CDR3 protein. The sample gives 300,000 to 400,000 distinct CDR3 sequences, approximately 15% of which show up once; around 25% is in the top ten. Sequenced: blood. All receptors come from a woman aged 25-40 years with Graves' hyperthyroidism.

This clonotype came up many times. The V and J genes are TRBV28 and TRBJ2-3, with unresolved D. V lost 2 bases and J lost 8, with 8 bases in between. The CDR3 sequence is 12 residues long. Germline values: CDR1 MDHEN, CDR2 SYDVKM. CDR3 region: CASSLTRSTQYF. The CDR3 DNA reads TGTGCCAGCAGTTTAACCCGCAGTACGCAGTATTTT.

This clonotype was seen ten or more times. The chain links TRBV28 to TRBJ2-3; the D is unclear. Germline V CDR1 and CDR2: MDHEN, SYDVKM. The CDR3 contains 13 residues. Trimming took off 3 bases at V and 2 bases at J, with 6 bases between the two ends. The CDR3 reads CASSFRVTDTQYF. The CDR3 DNA sequence: TGTGCCAGCAGTTTTCGCGTCACAGATACGCAGTATTTT.

This clonotype was found many times. This chain joins TRBV28 and TRBJ2-7; 8 bases map to TRBD1. This CDR3 is built from 14 residues. J lost 1 base, V lost 5 bases, and 4 bases had no gene match. Germline assignment: CDR1 MDHEN and CDR2 SYDVKM. CDR3 nucleotides: TGTGCCAGCAGTGAGACAGGGGCGTCCTACGAGCAGTACTTC. Translated, it gives CASSETGASYEQYF.

The table lists this clonotype with a few counts. CDR3 sequence: CASSAGVGEQFF. CDR3 nucleotide sequence: TGTGCCAGTAGTGCGGGGGTCGGGGAGCAGTTCTTC. The chain employs TRBV19 and TRBJ2-1, with 7 bases that match TRBD2. The CDR3 covers 12 residues. Germline V lookup: CDR1 LNHDA, CDR2 SQIVND (reference sequence). J gave up 10 bases and V 5 bases, and 5 bases lay outside the gene matches. The full variable domain, with the rest looked up from reference TRBV19 and TRBJ2-1, is DGGITQSPKYLFRKEGQNVTLSCEQNLNHDAMYWYRQDPGQGLRLIYYSQIVNDFQKGDIAEGYSVSREKKESFPLTVTSAQKNPTAFYLCASSAGVGEQFFGPGTRLTVL.

In this sample, this clonotype turned up many times. The chain combines TRBV28 with TRBJ2-1, with D perhaps matching TRBD1 or TRBD2 (6 bases each). Germline V gene data show CDR1 as MDHEN and CDR2 as SYDVKM. This CDR3 has 18 residues. Trimming removed 1 base at V and 1 base at J, with 17 bases between. The CDR3: CASSLLQGVGSSYNEQFF. The CDR3 DNA follows: TGTGCCAGCAGTTTATTACAGGGCGTCGGGAGTTCCTACAATGAGCAGTTCTTC.

The J gene is TRBJ2-7, the V gene TRBV11-3; 9 bases fit TRBD1. The germline V gene encodes CDR1 SGHNT and CDR2 YENEEA. The junction had 7 bases not matched to a gene; V was cut back by 5 bases and J by 5 bases. The CDR3 sequence is 14 residues long. Here the CDR3 DNA reads TGTGCCAGCAGCCACCGGGACAGGGTCCACGAGCAGTACTTC. The encoded protein is CASSHRDRVHEQYF.

V gene TRBV18 combines with J gene TRBJ1-1; no clear D. The germline CDR1 and CDR2 sequences are KGHSH and LQKENI. The CDR3 contains 13 residues. V lost 3 bases, J lost 4 bases, and 9 bases lay in between. CDR3 bases: TGTGCCAGCTCACCGGAAGTAGCCACTGAAGCTTTCTTT. Protein product: CASSPEVATEAFF.

This clonotype showed up just a few times. This chain uses TRBV20-1 with TRBJ2-1, with 9 bases that match TRBD2. The ends lost 7 bases at V and 0 bases at J; junction bases unmatched: 7. CDR1 is DFQATT and CDR2 is SNEGSKA in the germline V gene (reference sequence). The CDR3 spans 15 residues. CDR3 DNA: TGCAGTGGGGACGGCGGGAGGGCCTCCTACAATGAGCAGTTCTTC. Protein sequence: CSGDGGRASYNEQFF.

This clonotype was detected many times. The V and J genes are TRBV29-1 and TRBJ2-7, with 9 positions matching TRBD2. The V segment lost 0 bases and the J segment 3 bases; nucleotides outside the gene matches: 6. Germline loops: CDR1 SQVTM, CDR2 ANQGSEA. The length of the CDR3 is 15 residues. This chain's CDR3 is CSVEDQPSGNYEQYF. The CDR3 bases are TGCAGCGTTGAAGATCAGCCTAGCGGGAACTACGAGCAGTACTTC.

This clonotype turned up a few times. The chain has TRBV2 and TRBJ1-6; no clear D gene. The CDR3 is 12 residues long. Germline V lookup: CDR1 SNHLY, CDR2 FYNNEI. V shed 6 bases and J shed 8 bases, with 8 bases lying between them. For the CDR3, the DNA is TGTGCCAGCAGGGGAGAGGATTCACCCCTCCACTTT. Protein product: CASRGEDSPLHF.

At least ten counts were recorded for this clonotype. This sequence joins TRBV28 and TRBJ1-5; D uncertain. The germline V gene encodes CDR1 MDHEN and CDR2 SYDVKM. This CDR3 has 12 residues. Trimming left V 3 bases short and J 9 bases short, with 9 bases between. CDR3 DNA: TGTGCCAGCAGTTTTCGGTGGGGGCCCCAGCATTTT. Translation: CASSFRWGPQHF.

This clonotype was seen many times. The chain links TRBV11-2 to TRBJ2-5; D is uncertain. The V end was cut by 5 bases, the J end by 2 bases, with 6 bases between. The CDR3 spans 12 residues. Germline loops: CDR1 SGHAT, CDR2 FQNNGV. The CDR3 spells CASSQLQETQYF. CDR3 sequence (DNA): TGTGCCAGCAGCCAGTTACAAGAGACCCAGTACTTC.

This clonotype was seen at least ten times. The V call is TRBV7-2, the J call TRBJ2-2, with 9 bases matching TRBD2. Germline V gene data show CDR1 as SGHTA and CDR2 as FQGNSA. The CDR3 has 17 amino acids. V dropped 1 base and J dropped 5; count of bases not matched to a gene: 8. CDR3 DNA sequence: TGTGCCAGCAGCTTAGGTGGCGGGAGGGCCGCAACCGGGGAGCTGTTTTTT. This translates into CASSLGGGRAATGELFF.

This sequence joins TRBV20-1 and TRBJ2-3, with a possible D match to TRBD1 (8 bases). This CDR3 spans 12 amino acids. Germline CDR1 is DFQATT and CDR2 is SNEGSKA (reference sequence). CDR3 bases: TGCAGAGCGGGACAGGACACAGATACGCAGTATTTT. Translated: CRAGQDTDTQYF.

The chain is built from TRBV7-2 and TRBJ2-3; D is possibly TRBD2 (5 bases). This CDR3 comprises 17 residues. V lost 5 bases and J 4 bases, leaving 22 bases between the germline ends. From germline, CDR1 is SGHTA and CDR2 FQGNSA. Here the CDR3 reads CASSGALDLLPADTQYF. The CDR3 DNA follows: TGTGCCAGCAGCGGAGCCCTGGACTTGCTACCCGCAGATACGCAGTATTTT.

The chain has TRBV19 and TRBJ1-5; D possibly corresponds to TRBD1 (5 bases). Germline CDR1 and CDR2: LNHDA and SQIVND (reference sequence). The CDR3 has 13 amino acids. Trimming shortened V by 4 bases and J by 7 bases, and 11 bases separated the two germline ends. The CDR3 DNA follows: TGTGCCAGTAGTACCCCTGGGGACCAGCCCCAGCATTTT. Its translation: CASSTPGDQPQHF.

This clonotype was recorded many times. The chain is built from TRBV10-3 and TRBJ1-2; 9 bases are shared with TRBD1. V dropped 6 bases and J dropped 5; count of bases not matched to a gene: 7. CDR1 is ENHRY and CDR2 is SYGVKD in the germline V gene. The CDR3 extends over 14 amino acids. The CDR3 DNA is TGTGCCATCAGCGGAGGGGACAGGGAATATGGCTACACCTTC. This gives the protein CAISGGDREYGYTF.

This clonotype was detected many times. V is TRBV30 and J is TRBJ2-3, with TRBD2 as a possible D gene (6 bases). Germline loops: CDR1 GTSNPN, CDR2 SVGIG (reference sequence). Trimming shortened V by 4 bases and J by 8 bases, and 19 bases separated the two germline ends. The CDR3 length is 14 residues. DNA of the CDR3: TGTGCCTGGACTCGGGACTCCAGTCTCAGTACGCAGTATTTT. This encodes CAWTRDSSLSTQYF.

V is TRBV20-1 and J is TRBJ1-4; tentatively, D is TRBD1 (5 bases). The CDR3 runs 13 residues. Trimming took 2 bases from V and 10 from J, leaving 14 bases between them. Germline lookup yields CDR1 DFQATT and CDR2 SNEGSKA (reference sequence). The CDR3 region has the DNA TGCAGTGCTAGATTTGACCAGGGTGGAAAACTGTTTTTT. Translation gives CSARFDQGGKLFF.

This clonotype occurred many times. V gene TRBV9 combines with J gene TRBJ2-7; 8 bases line up with TRBD2. The CDR3 spans 15 residues. CDR1 is SGDLS, CDR2 YYNGEE, per germline. With 0 bases clipped from V and 5 bases from J, the junction kept 7 bases outside the gene matches. The CDR3 DNA is TGTGCCAGCAGCGTAGGGGGACTAGAGTTTGACGAGCAGTACTTC. Residues: CASSVGGLEFDEQYF.

The CDR3 DNA follows: TGTGCCACCTTCGACAGGGGGCTTACTGAAGCTTTCTTT. As protein: CATFDRGLTEAFF. V usage is TRBV10-3 and J usage is TRBJ1-1, with 10 bases matching TRBD1. V was clipped by 10 bases and J by 5 bases; unmatched bases: 7. Germline V gene sequence: CDR1 ENHRY, CDR2 SYGVKD. The CDR3 runs to 13 residues.

This clonotype was seen a handful of times. This sequence joins TRBV20-1 and TRBJ1-6; 9 bases are shared with TRBD1. Germline V CDR1 and CDR2: DFQATT, SNEGSKA (reference sequence). This CDR3 comprises 15 residues. V lost 2 bases to trimming and J lost 5 bases; unmatched junction nucleotides: 4. CDR3 region: CSARKGQGDNSPLHF. The CDR3 region has the DNA TGCAGTGCTAGAAAGGGACAGGGAGATAATTCACCCCTCCACTTT.